This passage covers 11 T cell receptor beta chains from one sample sequenced in a study of cytomegalovirus exposure and HLA in healthy donors. 60 Vbeta and 13 Jbeta primers were used in PCR. This table comes from immunoSEQ multiplex PCR, and its TCRdb copy is limited to in-frame clones, with some not included. The sample has about 110,000 clones; 65% to 80% are singletons. The material sequenced was PBMCs. The receptors were gathered from a young man in good health and CMV-seropositive.

The chain has TRBV30 and TRBJ1-1; D uncertain. The CDR3 spans 14 residues. Germline assignment: CDR1 GTSNPN and CDR2 SVGIG (reference sequence). The V gene lost 0 bases and the J gene lost 0 bases, with 8 bases spanning the gap. CDR3 region: CAWSVGRMNTEAFF. The CDR3 DNA reads TGTGCCTGGAGTGTAGGGAGGATGAACACTGAAGCTTTCTTT.

The rearrangement links TRBV5-4 to TRBJ2-1; weak D call: TRBD1 (6 bases). There are 15 residues in the CDR3. The V and J ends lost 0 bases and 7 bases respectively, with 14 bases between them. In germline, CDR1 is SGHNT, CDR2 YYREEE (reference sequence). CDR3 loop: CASSLGTGNRNEQFF. The CDR3 region has the DNA TGTGCCAGCAGCTTGGGAACAGGGAACAGGAATGAGCAGTTCTTC.

The V call is TRBV29-1, the J call TRBJ2-3, with D possibly TRBD2 on 6 matching bases. Germline values: CDR1 SQVTM, CDR2 ANQGSEA. This CDR3 spans 13 amino acids. V shed 8 bases and J shed 0 bases, with 12 bases lying between them. CDR3 nucleotides: TGCAGCCTTGGGACTCTTAGCACAGATACGCAGTATTTT. It specifies CSLGTLSTDTQYF.

This chain uses TRBV7-9 with TRBJ1-1, with 7 bases that match TRBD1. The CDR3 extends over 14 amino acids. The germline V gene encodes CDR1 SEHNR and CDR2 FQNEAQ (reference sequence). The ends lost 3 bases at V and 4 bases at J; junction bases unmatched: 5. The CDR3 spells CASSFRGVSTEAFF. Here the CDR3 DNA reads TGTGCCAGCAGCTTCAGGGGGGTGAGCACTGAAGCTTTCTTT.

The rearrangement uses TRBV7-9 and TRBJ2-7; maybe TRBD2 (5 bases). This CDR3 has 12 amino acids. Germline V gene sequence: CDR1 SEHNR, CDR2 FQNEAQ (reference sequence). Trimming pared 4 bases from V and 13 bases from J, leaving 17 bases between. The CDR3 DNA reads as TGTGCCAGCAGCTCCGCGGGTCCACGTCAATACTTC. Its translation: CASSSAGPRQYF.

This clone came up once. The chain has TRBV11-2 and TRBJ2-7; TRBD1 agrees at 7 bases. The CDR3 loop spans 16 amino acids. CDR1 is SGHAT and CDR2 is FQNNGV in the germline V gene. The trim removed 5 bases at V and 4 bases at J, leaving 14 bases unmatched. CDR3 in DNA: TGTGCCAGCAGCGTAGGAAACAGGGGCCTGGGGTACGAGCAGTACTTC. This encodes CASSVGNRGLGYEQYF. Complete variable domain (other parts from reference TRBV11-2 and TRBJ2-7): EAGVAQSPRYKIIEKRQSVAFWCNPISGHATLYWYQQILGQGPKLLIQFQNNGVVDDSQLPKDRFSAERLKGVDSTLKIQPAKLEDSAVYLCASSVGNRGLGYEQYFGPGTRLTVT.

The genes are TRBV7-6 and TRBJ2-3; perhaps TRBD2 as D (6 bases). CDR3 size: 15 residues. The germline V gene encodes CDR1 SGHVS and CDR2 FNYEAQ. V was trimmed by 4 bases and J by 0 bases, leaving 11 bases between them. CDR3 DNA sequence: TGTGCCAGCAGCTCCACTGGGGGGAGCACAGATACGCAGTATTTT. This gives the protein CASSSTGGSTDTQYF.

This clone was recorded a few times. This rearrangement joins TRBV6-5 to TRBJ1-6, with D possibly TRBD1 on 6 matching bases. CDR3 length: 13 amino acids. CDR1 MNHEY and CDR2 SVGAGI come from the germline V gene. V lost 8 bases, J lost 7 bases, and 12 bases lay in between. The CDR3 region is CASRDTDNSPLHF. CDR3 bases: TGTGCCAGCCGGGACACCGACAATTCACCCCTCCACTTT.

This clone has a single count. The chain carries TRBV7-2 and TRBJ2-7; no definite D call. Trimming pared 2 bases from V and 2 bases from J, leaving 13 bases between. Germline CDR1 and CDR2: SGHTA and FQGNSA. CDR3 length: 15 amino acids. In nucleotides, the CDR3 is TGTGCCAGCAGCTTAAACCCGGGTCCCACCTACGAGCAGTACTTC. It yields the protein CASSLNPGPTYEQYF.

V usage is TRBV4-1 and J usage is TRBJ2-4, with TRBD2 as a possible D gene (6 bases). The CDR3 spans 14 residues. CDR1 and CDR2 from the germline V gene are MGHRA and YSYEKL. V lost 1 base to trimming and J lost 9 bases, with 13 bases between them. The CDR3 coding sequence is TGCGCCAGCAGCCAAGTTTCCCGAGCGGGCATTCAGTACTTC. Its protein product is CASSQVSRAGIQYF.

The chain is built from TRBV25-1 and TRBJ2-1; the match to TRBD2 covers 16 bases. This CDR3 spans 17 amino acids. V lost 1 base and J lost 8; bases outside the gene matches: 5. Germline assignment: CDR1 MGHDK and CDR2 SYGVNS. This CDR3 reads CASSEWGTSGGADEQFF. The CDR3 coding sequence is TGTGCCAGCAGTGAATGGGGGACTAGCGGGGGGGCGGATGAGCAGTTCTTC.